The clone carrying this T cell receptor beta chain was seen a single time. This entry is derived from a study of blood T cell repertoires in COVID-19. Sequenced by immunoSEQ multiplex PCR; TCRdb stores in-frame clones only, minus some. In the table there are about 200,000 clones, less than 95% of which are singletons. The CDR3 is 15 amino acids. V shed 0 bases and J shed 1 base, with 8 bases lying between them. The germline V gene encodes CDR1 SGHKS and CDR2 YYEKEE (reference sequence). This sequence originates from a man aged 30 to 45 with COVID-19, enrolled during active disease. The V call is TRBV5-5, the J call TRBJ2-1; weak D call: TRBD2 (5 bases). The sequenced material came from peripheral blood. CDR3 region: CASSLEGGSYNEQFF. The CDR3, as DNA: TGTGCCAGCAGCTTGGAAGGAGGATCCTACAATGAGCAGTTCTTC.